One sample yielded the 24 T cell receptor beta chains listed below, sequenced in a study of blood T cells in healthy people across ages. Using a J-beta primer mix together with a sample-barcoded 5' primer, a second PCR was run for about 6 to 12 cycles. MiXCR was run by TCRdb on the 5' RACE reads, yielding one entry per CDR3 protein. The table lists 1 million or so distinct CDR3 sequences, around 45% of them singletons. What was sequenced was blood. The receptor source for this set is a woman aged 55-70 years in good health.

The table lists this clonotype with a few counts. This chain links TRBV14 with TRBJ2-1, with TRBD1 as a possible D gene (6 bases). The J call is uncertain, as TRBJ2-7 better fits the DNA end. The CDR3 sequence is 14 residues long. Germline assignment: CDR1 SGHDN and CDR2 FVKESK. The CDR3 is CASSPRGGYNEQYF. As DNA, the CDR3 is TGTGCCAGCAGCCCTCGAGGGGGATACAATGAGCAGTACTTC.

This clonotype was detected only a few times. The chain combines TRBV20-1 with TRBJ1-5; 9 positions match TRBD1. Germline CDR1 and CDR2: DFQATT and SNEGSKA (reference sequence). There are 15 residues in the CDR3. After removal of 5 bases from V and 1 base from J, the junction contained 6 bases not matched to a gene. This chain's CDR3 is CSAVGDRASNQPQHF. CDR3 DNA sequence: TGCAGTGCTGTTGGGGACAGGGCGAGCAATCAGCCCCAGCATTTT.

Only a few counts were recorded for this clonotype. The CDR3 is CASNLGGGEQFF. The DNA of the CDR3 is TGCGCCAGCAACCTGGGGGGGGGTGAGCAGTTCTTC. The genes are TRBV5-1 and TRBJ2-1, with 7 bases matching TRBD2. Germline CDR1 and CDR2: SGHRS and YFSETQ. V lost 6 bases and J lost 9; bases outside the gene matches: 6. The CDR3 totals 12 residues.

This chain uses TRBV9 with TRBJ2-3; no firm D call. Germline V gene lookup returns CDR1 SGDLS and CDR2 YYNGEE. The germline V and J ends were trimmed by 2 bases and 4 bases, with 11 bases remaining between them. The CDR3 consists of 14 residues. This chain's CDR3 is CASSVPERSDTQYF. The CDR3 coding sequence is TGTGCCAGCAGCGTCCCGGAGAGGTCAGATACGCAGTATTTT.

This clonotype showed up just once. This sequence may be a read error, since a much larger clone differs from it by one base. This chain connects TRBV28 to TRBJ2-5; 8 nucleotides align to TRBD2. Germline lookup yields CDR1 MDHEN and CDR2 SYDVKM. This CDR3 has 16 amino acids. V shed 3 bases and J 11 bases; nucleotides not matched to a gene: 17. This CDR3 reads CASSFSNGRVGNEQYF. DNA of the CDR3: TGTGCCAGCAGTTTCTCGAACGGGAGGGTTGGTAATGAGCAGTACTTC.

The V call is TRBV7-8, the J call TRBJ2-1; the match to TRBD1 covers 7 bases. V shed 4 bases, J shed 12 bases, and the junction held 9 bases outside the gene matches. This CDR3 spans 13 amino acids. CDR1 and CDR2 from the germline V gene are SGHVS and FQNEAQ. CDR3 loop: CASSSNTGVGQFF. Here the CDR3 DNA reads TGTGCCAGCAGCTCCAACACAGGGGTCGGGCAGTTCTTC. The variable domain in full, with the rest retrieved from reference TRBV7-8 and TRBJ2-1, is GAGVSQSPRYKVAKRGQDVALRCDPISGHVSLFWYQQALGQGPEFLTYFQNEAQLDKSGLPSDRFFAERPEGSVSTLKIQRTQQEDSAVYLCASSSNTGVGQFFGPGTRLTVL.

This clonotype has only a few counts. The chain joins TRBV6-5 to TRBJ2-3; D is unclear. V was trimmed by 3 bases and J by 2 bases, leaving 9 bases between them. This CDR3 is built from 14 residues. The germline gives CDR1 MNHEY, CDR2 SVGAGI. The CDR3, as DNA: TGTGCCAGCAGTTATGGGCCCTACACAGATACGCAGTATTTT. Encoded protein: CASSYGPYTDTQYF.

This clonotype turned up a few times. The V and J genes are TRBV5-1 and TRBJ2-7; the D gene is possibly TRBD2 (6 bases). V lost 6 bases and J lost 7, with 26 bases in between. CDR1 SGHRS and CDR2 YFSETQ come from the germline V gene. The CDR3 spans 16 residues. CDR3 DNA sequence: TGCGCCAGCACCGAGAGGGGCGGGGTCCCTTACAATGAGCAGTACTTC. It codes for CASTERGGVPYNEQYF.

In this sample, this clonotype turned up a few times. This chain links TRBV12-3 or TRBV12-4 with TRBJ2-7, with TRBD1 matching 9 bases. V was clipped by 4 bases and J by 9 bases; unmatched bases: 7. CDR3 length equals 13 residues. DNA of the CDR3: TGTGCCAGCAGTTCCGGGACAGGGTATCGGCAGTACTTC. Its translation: CASSSGTGYRQYF.

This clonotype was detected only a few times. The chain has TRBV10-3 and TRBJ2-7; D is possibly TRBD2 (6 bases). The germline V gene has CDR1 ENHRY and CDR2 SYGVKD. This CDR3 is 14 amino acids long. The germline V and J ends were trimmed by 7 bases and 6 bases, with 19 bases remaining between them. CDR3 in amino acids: CAITPGLEGGEQYF. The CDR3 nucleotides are TGTGCCATCACCCCAGGGCTAGAGGGAGGCGAGCAGTACTTC.

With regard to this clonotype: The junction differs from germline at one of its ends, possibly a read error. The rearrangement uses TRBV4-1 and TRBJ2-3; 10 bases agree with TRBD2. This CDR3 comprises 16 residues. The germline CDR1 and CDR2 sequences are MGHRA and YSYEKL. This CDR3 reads CTSSSRTSGGTDTQYF. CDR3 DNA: TGCACCAGCAGCTCCCGGACTAGCGGAGGCACAGATACGCAGTATTTT.

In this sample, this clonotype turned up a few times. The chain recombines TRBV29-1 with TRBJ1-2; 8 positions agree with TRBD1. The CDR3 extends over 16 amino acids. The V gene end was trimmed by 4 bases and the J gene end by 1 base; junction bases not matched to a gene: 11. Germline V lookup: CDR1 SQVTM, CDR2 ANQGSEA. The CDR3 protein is CSVVSRGQEINYGYTF. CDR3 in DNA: TGCAGCGTTGTCTCCAGGGGGCAGGAGATTAACTATGGCTACACCTTC.

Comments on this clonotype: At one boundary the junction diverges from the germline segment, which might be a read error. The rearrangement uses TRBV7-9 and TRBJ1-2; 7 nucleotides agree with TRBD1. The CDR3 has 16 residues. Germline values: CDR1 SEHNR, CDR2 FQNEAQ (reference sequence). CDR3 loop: CANSGSGTALSYGYTF. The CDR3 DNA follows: TGTGCCAACAGCGGGTCGGGGACAGCCCTGTCCTATGGCTACACCTTC.

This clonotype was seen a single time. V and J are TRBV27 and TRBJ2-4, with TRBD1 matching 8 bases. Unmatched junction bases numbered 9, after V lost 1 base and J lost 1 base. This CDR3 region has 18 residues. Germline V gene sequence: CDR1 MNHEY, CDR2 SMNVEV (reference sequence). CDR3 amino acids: CASSLFNPRDRAKNIQYF. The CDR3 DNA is TGTGCCAGCAGTTTATTTAATCCCCGGGACAGGGCCAAAAACATTCAGTACTTC.

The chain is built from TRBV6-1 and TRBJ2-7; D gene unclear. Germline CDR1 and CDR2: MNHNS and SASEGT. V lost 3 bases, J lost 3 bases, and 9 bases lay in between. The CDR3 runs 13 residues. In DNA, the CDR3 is TGTGCCAGCAGTGACTGGCAGTACTACGAGCAGTACTTC. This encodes CASSDWQYYEQYF.

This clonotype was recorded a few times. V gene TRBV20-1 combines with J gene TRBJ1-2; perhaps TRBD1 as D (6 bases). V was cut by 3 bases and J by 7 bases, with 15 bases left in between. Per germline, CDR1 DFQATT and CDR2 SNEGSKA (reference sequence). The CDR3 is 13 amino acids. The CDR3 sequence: CSARQGKFAGYTF. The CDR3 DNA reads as TGCAGTGCTAGGCAGGGGAAATTCGCTGGCTACACCTTC.

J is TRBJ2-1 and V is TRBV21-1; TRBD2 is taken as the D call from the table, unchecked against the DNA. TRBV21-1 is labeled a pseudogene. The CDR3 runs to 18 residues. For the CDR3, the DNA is TGTGCCAGCAGCCCCGGGACTAGCGGGAGGGTAAACTACAATGAGCAGTTCTTC. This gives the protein CASSPGTSGRVNYNEQFF.

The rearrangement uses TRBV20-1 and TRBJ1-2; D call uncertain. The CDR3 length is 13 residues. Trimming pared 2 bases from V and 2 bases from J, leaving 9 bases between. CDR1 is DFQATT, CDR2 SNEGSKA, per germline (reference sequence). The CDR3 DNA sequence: TGCAGTGCTAGATCGACGGTCAACTATGGCTACACCTTC. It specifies CSARSTVNYGYTF.

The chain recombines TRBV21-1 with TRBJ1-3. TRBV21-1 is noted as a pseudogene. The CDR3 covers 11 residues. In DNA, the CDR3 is TGTGCCAGCAGCTTTAGGAACACCATATATTTT. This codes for CASSFRNTIYF.

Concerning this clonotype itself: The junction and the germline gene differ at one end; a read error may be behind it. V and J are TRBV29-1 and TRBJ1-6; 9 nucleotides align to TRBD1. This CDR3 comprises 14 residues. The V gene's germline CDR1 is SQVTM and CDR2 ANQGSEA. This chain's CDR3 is CSVQQGASDSPPHF. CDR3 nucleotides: TGCAGCGTCCAACAGGGGGCTTCGGATTCACCCCCCCACTTT. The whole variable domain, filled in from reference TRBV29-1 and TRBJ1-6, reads SAVISQKPSRDICQRGTSLTIQCQVDSQVTMMFWYRQQPGQSLTLIATANQGSEATYESGFVIDKFPISRPNLTFSTLTVSNMSPEDSSIYLCSVQQGASDSPPHFGNGTRLTVT.

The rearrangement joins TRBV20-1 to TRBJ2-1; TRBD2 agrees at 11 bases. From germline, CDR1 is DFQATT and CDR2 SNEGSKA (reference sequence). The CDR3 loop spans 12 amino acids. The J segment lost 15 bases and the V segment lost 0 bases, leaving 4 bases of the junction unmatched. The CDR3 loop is CSAREPGLAVFF. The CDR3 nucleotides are TGCAGTGCTAGAGAACCGGGACTAGCGGTGTTCTTC.

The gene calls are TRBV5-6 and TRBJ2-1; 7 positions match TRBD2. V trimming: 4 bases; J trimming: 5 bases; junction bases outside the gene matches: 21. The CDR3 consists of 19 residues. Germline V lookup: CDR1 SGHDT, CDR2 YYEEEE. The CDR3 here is CASSPEVPRLAKFHNEQFF. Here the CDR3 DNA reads TGTGCCAGCAGCCCGGAAGTTCCCCGACTAGCAAAGTTCCACAATGAGCAGTTCTTC.

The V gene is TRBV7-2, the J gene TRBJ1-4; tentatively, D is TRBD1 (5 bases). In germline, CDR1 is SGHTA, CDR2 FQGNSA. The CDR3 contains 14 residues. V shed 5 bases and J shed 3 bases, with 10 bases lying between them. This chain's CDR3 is CASSPLGANEKLFF. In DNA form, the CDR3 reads TGTGCCAGCAGCCCTCTGGGGGCTAATGAAAAACTGTTTTTT. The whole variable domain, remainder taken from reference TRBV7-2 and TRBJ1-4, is GAGVSQSPSNKVTEKGKDVELRCDPISGHTALYWYRQSLGQGLEFLIYFQGNSAPDKSGLPSDRFSAERTGGSVSTLTIQRTQQEDSAVYLCASSPLGANEKLFFGSGTQLSVL.

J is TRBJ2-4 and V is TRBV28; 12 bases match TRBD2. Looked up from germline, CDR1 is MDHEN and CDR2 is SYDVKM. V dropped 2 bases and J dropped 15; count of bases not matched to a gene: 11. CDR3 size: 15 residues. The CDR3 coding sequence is TGTGCCAGCAGTTTAGGGACTAGCGGGCAGGAAGAGCGGTACTTC. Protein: CASSLGTSGQEERYF.